This T cell receptor (beta chain) was obtained from a study of blood T cell repertoires in COVID-19. Study information: The analysed material was cDNA or gDNA that came from T cells, B-cell-depleted T cells, or PBMCs.

Libraries were prepared by immunoSEQ multiplex PCR; TCRdb keeps only in-frame clonotypes and omits some of them. The table has more than 150,000 clones, more than 75% seen once. The receptor was isolated from a woman aged 18-35 years who had recovered from COVID-19. Sequenced sample: peripheral blood.

CDR3 DNA sequence: TGTGCCAGCAGCTTAGTGGGGGGAAACACTGAAGCTTTCTTT. It translates to CASSLVGGNTEAFF. The chain combines TRBV7-9 with TRBJ1-1; possibly TRBD1 for D (5 bases). Germline CDR1 reads SEHNR; CDR2 reads FQNEAQ (reference sequence). The ends were cut back, 1 base at V and 2 bases at J, with 8 bases in the middle. The CDR3 runs 14 residues.